This TCR beta chain was identified during a study of memory B cells and T cells in multiple sclerosis. Study-wide results and limits: Shared clonotype counts depended on differing compartment clone-set sizes and were normalized.

With regard to this clone: Its target is not known.

Measured with immunoSEQ multiplex PCR; TCRdb has only the in-frame clones, and not every one. The sample contains about 46,000 clones, approximately 80% of which appear only once. After stimulus-free culture, autoproliferating CFSE-dim and non-proliferating CFSE-high T cells were sequenced separately. Replicate wells were pooled after more than 6 days of stimulus-free culture of about 47 million CFSE-labeled PBMCs. PBMCs were labeled with roughly 0.46 uM CFSE and cultured without exogenous stimuli. Trimming stripped 0 bases from V and 10 bases from J, with 5 bases between. This CDR3 is built from 11 residues. CDR1 is SGDLS and CDR2 is YYNGEE in the germline V gene.

V gene TRBV9 combines with J gene TRBJ2-1; D not certain. This sequence originates from a human donor with multiple sclerosis. Sample: PBMCs from blood kept in culture. This chain's CDR3 is CASSVDYEQFF. DNA for the CDR3: TGTGCCAGCAGCGTAGACTACGAGCAGTTCTTC.